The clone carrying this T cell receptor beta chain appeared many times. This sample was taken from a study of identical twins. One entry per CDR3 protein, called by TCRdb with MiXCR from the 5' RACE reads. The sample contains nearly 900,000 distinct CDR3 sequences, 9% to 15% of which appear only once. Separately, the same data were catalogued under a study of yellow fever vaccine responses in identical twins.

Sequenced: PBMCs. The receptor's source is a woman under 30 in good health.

CDR3 nucleotide sequence: TGTGCCAGCAGCCGGACAGTAACCAATCAGCCCCAGCATTTT. It codes for CASSRTVTNQPQHF. The V gene is TRBV7-2, the J gene TRBJ1-5; perhaps TRBD1 as D (6 bases). Germline lookup yields CDR1 SGHTA and CDR2 FQGNSA. Trimming cost V 5 bases and J 3 bases, with 11 bases left between them. CDR3 size: 14 residues.